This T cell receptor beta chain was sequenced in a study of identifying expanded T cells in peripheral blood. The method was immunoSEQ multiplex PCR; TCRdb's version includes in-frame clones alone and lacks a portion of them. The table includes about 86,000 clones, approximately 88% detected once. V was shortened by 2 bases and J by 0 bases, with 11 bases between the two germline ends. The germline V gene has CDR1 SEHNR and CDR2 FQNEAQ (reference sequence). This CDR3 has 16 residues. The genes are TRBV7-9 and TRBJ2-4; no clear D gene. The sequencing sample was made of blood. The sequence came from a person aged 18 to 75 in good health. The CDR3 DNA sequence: TGTGCCAGCAGCTTATGGAGTCCCTTAGCCAAAAACATTCAGTACTTC. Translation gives CASSLWSPLAKNIQYF.